This T cell receptor (beta chain) was found in a study of shared clonotypes between healthy human individuals. Findings and caveats of the study: Shared across four donors were around 5% of the naive CD4 clonotypes. Memory subsets generally showed lower estimated richness than naive subsets.

Concerning this clone: Its antigen is not identified.

In the naive CD8 group, cells lacked CD45RO and were positively selected for CCR7, so terminally differentiated effector memory CD45RA+ cells were left out. Adult donors, all healthy and HIV-negative, had no recent acute infections or vaccinations. Each subset's genomic DNA was split evenly across several immunoSEQ plates. Measured with immunoSEQ multiplex PCR; TCRdb has only the in-frame clones, and not every one. The sample contains some 2.1 million clones, 93% of which appear only once. The CDR3 sequence is 16 residues long. Germline V lookup: CDR1 MDHEN, CDR2 SYDVKM. The J segment lost 0 bases and the V segment lost 1 base, leaving 5 bases of the junction unmatched.

This clonotype originated in a man younger than 35 in good health. Some clones in this sample may be carry-over from other donors' samples. The material sequenced was naive CD8+ T cells from PBMCs. This chain joins TRBV28 and TRBJ2-7; 8 nucleotides align to TRBD2. The CDR3 nucleotides are TGTGCCAGCAGTTTATCGGAGCGGGAGAGCTCCTACGAGCAGTACTTC. This sequence encodes CASSLSERESSYEQYF.